This paragraph covers one T cell receptor beta chain sequence. As yet, its antigen is unknown. The data stem from a study of T cell responses to AZD1222 COVID-19 vaccine. The wider study: Second doses that came at about 4 or about 12 weeks were put together.

Whole-study findings and limits: White British donors predominated, females outnumbered males, and clonal diversity was possibly underestimated. Reportedly, nearly half of unique spike TCRs recognized epitopes outside B.1.351/B.1.1.7 mutations.

Libraries were prepared by immunoSEQ multiplex PCR; TCRdb keeps only in-frame clonotypes and omits some of them. The sample lists 140,000 to 150,000 clones, 75% to 90% occurring once. The sequencing used peripheral blood, collected on day 0 of AZD1222 vaccination. The clonotype comes from an adult in good health.

In DNA, the CDR3 is TGTGCCAGCAGCCAAGATTACAGAAGGACTCCGACTGCGGAGCAGTACTTC. This translates into CASSQDYRRTPTAEQYF. The V call is TRBV3-1 (or the pseudogene TRBV3-2), the J call TRBJ2-7, with D tentatively TRBD2 (5 bases). Germline values: CDR1 LGHDT, CDR2 YNNKEL (reference sequence). The CDR3 has 17 residues. V was clipped by 0 bases and J by 7 bases, with 22 bases between them.